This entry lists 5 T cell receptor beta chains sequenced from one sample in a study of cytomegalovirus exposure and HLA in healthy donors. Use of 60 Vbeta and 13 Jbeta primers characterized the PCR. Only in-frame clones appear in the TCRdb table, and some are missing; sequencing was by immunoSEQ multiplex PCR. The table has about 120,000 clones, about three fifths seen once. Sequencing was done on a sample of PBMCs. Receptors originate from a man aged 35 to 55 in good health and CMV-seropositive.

The CDR3 nucleotides are TGTGCCAGTTCTCCGGGACAGGGAACTCAGCCCCAGCATTTT. Translation: CASSPGQGTQPQHF. This chain joins TRBV19 and TRBJ1-5; 9 bases are shared with TRBD1. CDR3 length: 14 amino acids. Germline assignment: CDR1 LNHDA and CDR2 SQIVND (reference sequence). V dropped 8 bases and J dropped 6; count of bases not matched to a gene: 8.

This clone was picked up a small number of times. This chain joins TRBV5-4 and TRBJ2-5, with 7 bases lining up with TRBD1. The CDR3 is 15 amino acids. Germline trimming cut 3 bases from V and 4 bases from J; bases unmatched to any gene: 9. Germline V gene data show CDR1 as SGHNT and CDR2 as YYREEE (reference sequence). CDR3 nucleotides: TGTGCCAGCAGCTCGAGAGACAGGGAAGGAGAGACCCAGTACTTC. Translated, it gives CASSSRDREGETQYF.

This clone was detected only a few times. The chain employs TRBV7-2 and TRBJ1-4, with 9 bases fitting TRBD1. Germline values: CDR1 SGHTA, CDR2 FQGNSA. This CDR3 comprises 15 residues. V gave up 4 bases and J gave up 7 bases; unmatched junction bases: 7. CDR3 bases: TGTGCCAGCAGCTCCACAGGGGGCGCAGCTGAAAAACTGTTTTTT. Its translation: CASSSTGGAAEKLFF.

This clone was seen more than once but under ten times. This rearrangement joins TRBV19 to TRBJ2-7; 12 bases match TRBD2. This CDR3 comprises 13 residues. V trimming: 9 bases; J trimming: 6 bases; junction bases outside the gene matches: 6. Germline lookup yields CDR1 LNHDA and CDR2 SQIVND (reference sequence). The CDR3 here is CASGLAGSPEQYF. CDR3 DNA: TGTGCCAGCGGACTAGCGGGAAGTCCCGAGCAGTACTTC.

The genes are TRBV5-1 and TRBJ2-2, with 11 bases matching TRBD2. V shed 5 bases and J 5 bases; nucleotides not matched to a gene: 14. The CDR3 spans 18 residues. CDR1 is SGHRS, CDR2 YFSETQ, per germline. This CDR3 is CASSPWTSGPPRTGELFF. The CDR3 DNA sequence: TGCGCCAGCAGTCCGTGGACTAGCGGGCCCCCGAGGACCGGGGAGCTGTTTTTT.